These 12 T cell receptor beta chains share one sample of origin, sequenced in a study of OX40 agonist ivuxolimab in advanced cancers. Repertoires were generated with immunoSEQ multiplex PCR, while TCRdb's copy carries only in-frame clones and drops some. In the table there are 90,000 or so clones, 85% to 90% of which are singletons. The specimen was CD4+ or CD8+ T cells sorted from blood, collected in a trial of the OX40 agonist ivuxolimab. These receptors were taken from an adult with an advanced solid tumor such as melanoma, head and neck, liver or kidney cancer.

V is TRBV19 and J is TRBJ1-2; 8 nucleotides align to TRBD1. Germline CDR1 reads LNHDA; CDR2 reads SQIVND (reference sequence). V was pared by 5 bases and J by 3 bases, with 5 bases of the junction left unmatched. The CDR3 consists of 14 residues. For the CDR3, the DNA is TGTGCCAGTAGTGCGACAGGGGCTGACTATGGCTACACCTTC. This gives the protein CASSATGADYGYTF.

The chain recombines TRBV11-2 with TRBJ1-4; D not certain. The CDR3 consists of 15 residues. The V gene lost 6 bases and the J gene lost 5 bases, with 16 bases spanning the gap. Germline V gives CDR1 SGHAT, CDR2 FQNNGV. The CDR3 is CASRGIRRRNEKLFF. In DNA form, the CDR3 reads TGTGCCAGCAGGGGGATCAGAAGGAGAAATGAAAAACTGTTTTTT. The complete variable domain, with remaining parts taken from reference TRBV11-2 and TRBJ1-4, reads EAGVAQSPRYKIIEKRQSVAFWCNPISGHATLYWYQQILGQGPKLLIQFQNNGVVDDSQLPKDRFSAERLKGVDSTLKIQPAKLEDSAVYLCASRGIRRRNEKLFFGSGTQLSVL.

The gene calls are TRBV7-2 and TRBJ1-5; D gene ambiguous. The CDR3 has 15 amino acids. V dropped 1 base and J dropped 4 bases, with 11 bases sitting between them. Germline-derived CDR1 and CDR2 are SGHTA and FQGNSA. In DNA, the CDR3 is TGTGCCAGCAGCTTAGTGGACGCTAAAAATCAGCCCCAGCATTTT. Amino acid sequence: CASSLVDAKNQPQHF.

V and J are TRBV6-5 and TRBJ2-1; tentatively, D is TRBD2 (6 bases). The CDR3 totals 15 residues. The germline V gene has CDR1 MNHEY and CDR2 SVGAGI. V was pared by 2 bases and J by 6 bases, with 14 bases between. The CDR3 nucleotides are TGTGCCAGCAGTTACGGGACTGGCTTCGCCAATGAGCAGTTCTTC. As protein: CASSYGTGFANEQFF.

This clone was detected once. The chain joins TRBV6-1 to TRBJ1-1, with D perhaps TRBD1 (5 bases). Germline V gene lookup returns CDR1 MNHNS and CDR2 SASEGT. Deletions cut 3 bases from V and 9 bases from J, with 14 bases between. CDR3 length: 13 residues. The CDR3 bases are TGTGCCAGCAGTGAGGATTTCGAGGACAAAGCTTTCTTT. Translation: CASSEDFEDKAFF.

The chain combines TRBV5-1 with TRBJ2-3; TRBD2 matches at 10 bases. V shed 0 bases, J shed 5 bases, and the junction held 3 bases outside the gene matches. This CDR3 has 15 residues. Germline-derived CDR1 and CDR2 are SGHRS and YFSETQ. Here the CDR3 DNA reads TGCGCCAGCAGCTTGGTTAGCGGGAGGATAGATACGCAGTATTTT. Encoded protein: CASSLVSGRIDTQYF.

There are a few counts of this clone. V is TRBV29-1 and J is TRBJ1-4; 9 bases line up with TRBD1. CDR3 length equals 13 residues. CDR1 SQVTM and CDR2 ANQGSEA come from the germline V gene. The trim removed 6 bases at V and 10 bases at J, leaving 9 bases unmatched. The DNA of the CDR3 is TGCAGCGTGGCCGGGACAGGGTTCGGAAAACTGTTTTTT. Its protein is CSVAGTGFGKLFF.

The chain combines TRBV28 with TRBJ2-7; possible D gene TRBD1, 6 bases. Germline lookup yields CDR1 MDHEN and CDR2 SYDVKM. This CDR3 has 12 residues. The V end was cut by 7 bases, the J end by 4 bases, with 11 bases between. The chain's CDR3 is CASTITGYEQYF. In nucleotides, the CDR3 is TGTGCCAGCACTATAACAGGGTACGAGCAGTACTTC.

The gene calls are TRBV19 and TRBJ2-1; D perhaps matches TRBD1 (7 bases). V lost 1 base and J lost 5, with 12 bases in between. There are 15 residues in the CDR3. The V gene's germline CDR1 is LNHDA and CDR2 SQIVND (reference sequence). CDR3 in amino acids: CASSIGSRGDNEQFF. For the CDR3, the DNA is TGTGCCAGTAGTATAGGTAGCAGGGGGGACAATGAGCAGTTCTTC.

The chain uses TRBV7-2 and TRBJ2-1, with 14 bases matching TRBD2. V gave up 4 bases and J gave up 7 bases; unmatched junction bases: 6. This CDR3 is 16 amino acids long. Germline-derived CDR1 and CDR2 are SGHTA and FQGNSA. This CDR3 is CASSYPTSGGVNEQFF. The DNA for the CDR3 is TGTGCCAGCAGCTATCCGACTAGCGGGGGGGTAAATGAGCAGTTCTTC.

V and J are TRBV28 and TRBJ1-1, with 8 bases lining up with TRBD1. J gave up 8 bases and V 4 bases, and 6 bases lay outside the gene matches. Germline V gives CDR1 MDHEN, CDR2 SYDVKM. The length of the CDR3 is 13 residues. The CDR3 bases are TGTGCCAGCAGTTCACGACAGGGGAGCGAAGCTTTCTTT. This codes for CASSSRQGSEAFF.

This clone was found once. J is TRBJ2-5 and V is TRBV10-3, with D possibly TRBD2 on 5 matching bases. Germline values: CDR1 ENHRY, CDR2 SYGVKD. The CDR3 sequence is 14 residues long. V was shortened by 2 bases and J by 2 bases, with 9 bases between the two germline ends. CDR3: CAISEPDLQETQYF. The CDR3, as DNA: TGTGCCATCAGTGAGCCGGACTTACAAGAGACCCAGTACTTC.